This T cell receptor (beta chain) was found in a study of T-cell reconstitution after alpha-beta-depleted transplantation in children. Findings and limits, study-wide: There were some patients whose high TCRbeta diversity at day 60 came from surviving recipient T cells and thymic progenitors.

Preparing the TCRbeta library involved the use of unique molecular identifiers. Using its own MiXCR run on the PCR reads, TCRdb lists one record per CDR3 protein. The sample lists more than 85,000 distinct CDR3 sequences; less than 6% were seen once. Looked up from germline, CDR1 is DFQATT and CDR2 is SNEGSKA (reference sequence). CDR3 length equals 15 residues. The V gene end was trimmed by 3 bases and the J gene end by 4 bases; junction bases not matched to a gene: 8. Turning to this clonotype: Its specificity is unknown.

The input for sequencing was PBMCs, mostly from graft donor cells, taken 60 days after TCRalphabeta/CD19-depleted stem cell transplant. V and J are TRBV20-1 and TRBJ1-2; 10 nucleotides match TRBD1. The source is a female patient between 2 and 15 years old who had a stem cell transplant for Fanconi anemia, so the T cells may come from the graft donor. CDR3 residues: CSARDPGQGIYGYTF. Written as DNA, the CDR3 is TGCAGTGCTAGGGATCCGGGACAGGGGATCTATGGCTACACCTTC.